These 16 T cell receptor beta chains were sequenced from one sample in a study of blood T cells in healthy people across ages. A second PCR, run for roughly 7 to 12 cycles, used a sample-barcoded 5' primer plus a J-beta primer mix. TCRdb recomputed calls from the 5' RACE reads with MiXCR, one row per CDR3 protein. The sample has about 1.7 million distinct CDR3 sequences; 28% are singletons. Sequencing input: blood. Every receptor here comes from a woman aged 25-40 years in good health.

This clonotype was counted only a few times. The V call is TRBV5-1, the J call TRBJ2-7; 11 nucleotides align to TRBD2. The CDR3 has 15 amino acids. Germline trimming cut 4 bases from V and 3 bases from J; bases unmatched to any gene: 6. Germline values: CDR1 SGHRS, CDR2 YFSETQ. This CDR3 is CASSPLAGGIYEQYF. CDR3 nucleotide sequence: TGCGCCAGCAGCCCTCTAGCGGGGGGCATCTACGAGCAGTACTTC.

The J gene is TRBJ1-2, the V gene TRBV6-5; 9 positions match TRBD1. The germline CDR1 and CDR2 sequences are MNHEY and SVGAGI. V lost 6 bases to trimming and J lost 8 bases; unmatched junction nucleotides: 13. The length of the CDR3 is 15 residues. The CDR3 loop is CASRRPGQGHLGYTF. In nucleotides, the CDR3 is TGTGCCAGCAGACGACCGGGACAGGGTCATTTAGGCTACACCTTC.

The rearrangement links TRBV12-3 or TRBV12-4 to TRBJ1-1; the match to TRBD1 covers 10 bases. The ends lost 3 bases at V and 7 bases at J; junction bases unmatched: 11. This CDR3 has 16 residues. CDR3 amino acids: CASSFRTGGGLLEAFF. CDR3 nucleotide sequence: TGTGCCAGCAGTTTTAGGACAGGGGGTGGACTCCTTGAAGCTTTCTTT.

This clonotype was seen more than once but under ten times. V usage is TRBV29-1 and J usage is TRBJ1-2, with D unresolved. The CDR3 is made up of 12 amino acids. The germline CDR1 and CDR2 sequences are SQVTM and ANQGSEA. V was trimmed by 7 bases and J by 7 bases, leaving 16 bases between them. The CDR3 DNA reads TGCAGCGGCGGAGAGGTAACGGTTGGCTACACCTTC. This sequence encodes CSGGEVTVGYTF. The full variable domain, in which reference TRBV29-1 and TRBJ1-2 provide the parts outside the CDR3, is SAVISQKPSRDICQRGTSLTIQCQVDSQVTMMFWYRQQPGQSLTLIATANQGSEATYESGFVIDKFPISRPNLTFSTLTVSNMSPEDSSIYLCSGGEVTVGYTFGSGTRLTVV.

As DNA, the CDR3 is TGTGCCAGCACCCTTCCCGGGACCCTCTACGAGCAGTACTTC. This encodes CASTLPGTLYEQYF. The chain has TRBV2 and TRBJ2-7, with D perhaps matching TRBD1 or TRBD2 (5 bases each). Trimming shortened V by 7 bases and J by 3 bases, and 16 bases separated the two germline ends. This CDR3 contains 14 residues. From germline, CDR1 is SNHLY and CDR2 FYNNEI.

This clonotype has only one observation. The chain employs TRBV20-1 and TRBJ2-1, with D unclear. Germline-derived CDR1 and CDR2 are DFQATT and SNEGSKA (reference sequence). The ends were cut back, 7 bases at V and 11 bases at J, with 6 bases in the middle. The CDR3 is 8 residues long. In DNA form, the CDR3 reads TGCAGTGACCGCAAGCAGTTCTTC. It encodes CSDRKQFF.

This clonotype has just one count. This may come from a read error, since a much larger clone is one base off. The rearrangement uses TRBV6-5 and TRBJ2-7; D is possibly TRBD2 (5 bases). Trimming removed 0 bases from V and 1 base from J, with 13 bases in between. Germline CDR1 and CDR2: MNHEY and SVGAGI. The CDR3 runs 16 residues. The CDR3 region is CASSYSTTTLSYEQYF. The CDR3 DNA reads TGTGCCAGCAGTTACTCGACTACGACCCTGTCCTACGAGCAGTACTTC.

This clonotype was recorded only once. A much larger clone lies one base from this, so it may be a read error. The rearrangement joins TRBV7-2 to TRBJ1-6; TRBD1 matches 7 bases. The CDR3 totals 14 residues. The germline gives CDR1 SGHTA, CDR2 FQGNSA. DNA of the CDR3: TGTGCCGGCAGCAGACAGGGAAGTCAGTCACCCCTCCACTTT. Residues: CAGSRQGSQSPLHF.

This clonotype was detected a few times. The rearrangement joins TRBV12-3 or TRBV12-4 to TRBJ1-1; 8 bases are a match to TRBD1. The CDR3 is 14 residues long. The V segment lost 6 bases and the J segment 5 bases; nucleotides outside the gene matches: 8. This CDR3 is CASRLQGASTEAFF. The CDR3, as DNA: TGTGCCAGCAGGCTCCAGGGGGCGAGTACTGAAGCTTTCTTT.

This clonotype was counted at least ten times. The chain recombines TRBV4-3 with TRBJ2-6; D is ambiguous. V was shortened by 0 bases and J by 12 bases, with 9 bases between the two germline ends. The CDR3 spans 13 residues. Looked up from germline, CDR1 is LGHNA and CDR2 is YSLEER. The CDR3 loop reads CASSQDLQLVLTF. CDR3 in DNA: TGCGCCAGCAGCCAAGATCTCCAGCTCGTCCTGACTTTC.

The rearrangement joins TRBV28 to TRBJ2-1; D gene unclear. The CDR3 runs to 18 residues. Germline assignment: CDR1 MDHEN and CDR2 SYDVKM. Trimming cost V 2 bases and J 0 bases, with 17 bases left between them. The chain's CDR3 is CASSLEGPGKSSYNEQFF. The CDR3 nucleotides are TGTGCCAGCAGTTTAGAAGGGCCCGGTAAGAGCTCCTACAATGAGCAGTTCTTC.

This chain uses TRBV2 with TRBJ1-4; possibly TRBD1 for D (6 bases). V was clipped by 7 bases and J by 1 base, with 10 bases between them. This CDR3 contains 14 residues. Germline V gives CDR1 SNHLY, CDR2 FYNNEI. CDR3 loop: CASNLRGTNEKLFF. The CDR3 bases are TGTGCCAGCAATCTCAGGGGAACTAATGAAAAACTGTTTTTT.

This clonotype was counted many times. The rearrangement links TRBV6-6 to TRBJ2-7, with D hard to call. The length of the CDR3 is 15 residues. The germline V and J ends were trimmed by 0 bases and 1 base, with 10 bases remaining between them. Germline V gene sequence: CDR1 MNHNY, CDR2 SVGAGI (reference sequence). The CDR3: CASSYSTPSSYEQYF. The CDR3 DNA reads TGTGCCAGCAGTTACTCGACACCTTCATCCTACGAGCAGTACTTC.

At least ten counts were recorded for this clonotype. The chain is built from TRBV6-1 and TRBJ2-5; a weak D match, TRBD2 (6 bases). CDR3 length: 16 amino acids. The V gene lost 6 bases and the J gene lost 4 bases, with 21 bases spanning the gap. Germline assignment: CDR1 MNHNS and CDR2 SASEGT. The chain's CDR3 is CASSERWLARGETQYF. The DNA of the CDR3 is TGTGCCAGCAGCGAACGGTGGCTAGCGAGGGGAGAGACCCAGTACTTC.

This clonotype was seen many times. The chain is built from TRBV20-1 and TRBJ2-7; D ambiguous. V was shortened by 0 bases and J by 0 bases, with 6 bases between the two germline ends. Germline CDR1 is DFQATT and CDR2 is SNEGSKA (reference sequence). CDR3 length: 13 residues. The CDR3 bases are TGCAGTGCTAGAGATCTGGACTCCTACGAGCAGTACTTC. Translation: CSARDLDSYEQYF.

Points on this clonotype: A much larger clone lies one base from this, so it may be a read error. The chain couples TRBV7-2 to TRBJ2-1; tentatively, D is TRBD2 (6 bases). The CDR3 totals 16 residues. CDR1 and CDR2 from the germline V gene are SGHTA and FQGNSA. Trimming took off 6 bases at V and 5 bases at J, with 20 bases between the two ends. The chain's CDR3 is CASSTTRDFTDNEQFF. The DNA of the CDR3 is TGTGCCAGCAGTACTACTCGGGACTTTACGGACAATGAGCAGTTCTTC.